This record looks at one T cell receptor (beta chain) sequence and its context. The antigen is unknown. Data came from immunoSEQ multiplex PCR; TCRdb stores just in-frame clones and leaves some out. The sample includes some 180,000 clones, 88% of them seen just once. CDR1 SGHRS and CDR2 YFSETQ come from the germline V gene. The length of the CDR3 is 17 residues. Trimming took off 0 bases at V and 1 base at J, with 17 bases between the two ends. The sample is drawn from a study of T cell responses to AZD1222 COVID-19 vaccine. Across the study: Timing groups of about 4 and about 12 weeks for second doses were pooled. Study-wide results and caveats: The peak T cell response came first, and repertoires were sampled only after it. CD4 TCRs associated with vaccination spanned spike, dominating at 160-218 and 743-854.

The receptor's source is an adult in good health. The chain employs TRBV5-1 and TRBJ2-7, with a possible D match to TRBD1 (6 bases). The material was peripheral blood, obtained on day 0 of AZD1222 vaccination. The CDR3 sequence is CASSLGTVAISSYEQYF. The CDR3 DNA reads TGCGCCAGCAGCTTGGGGACAGTGGCTATTTCTTCCTACGAGCAGTACTTC.